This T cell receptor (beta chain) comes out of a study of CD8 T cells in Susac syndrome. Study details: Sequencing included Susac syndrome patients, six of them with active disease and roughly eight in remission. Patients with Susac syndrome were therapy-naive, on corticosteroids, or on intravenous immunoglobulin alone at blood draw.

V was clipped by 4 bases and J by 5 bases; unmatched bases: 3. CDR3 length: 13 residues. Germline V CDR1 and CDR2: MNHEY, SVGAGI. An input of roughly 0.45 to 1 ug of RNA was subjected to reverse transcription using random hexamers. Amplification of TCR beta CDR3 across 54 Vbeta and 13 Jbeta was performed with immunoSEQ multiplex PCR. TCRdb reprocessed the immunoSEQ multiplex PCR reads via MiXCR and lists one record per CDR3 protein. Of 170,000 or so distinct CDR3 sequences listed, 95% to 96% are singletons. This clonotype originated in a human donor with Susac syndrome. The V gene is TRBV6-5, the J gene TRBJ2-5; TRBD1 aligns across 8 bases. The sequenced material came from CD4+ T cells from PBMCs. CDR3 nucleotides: TGTGCCAGCAGTTCGACAGGGGAGGAGACCCAGTACTTC. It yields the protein CASSSTGEETQYF.